One sample yielded the 30 T cell receptor beta chains listed below, sequenced in a study of blood T cell repertoires in COVID-19 (dated by TCRdb to 2018 to 2021). Receptor amplification or capture employed the immunoSEQ multiplex PCR assay. Here the immuneACCESS table is served through TCRdb, limited to in-frame sequences with V and J called. Missing clones are a known gap in these copies; in checked studies unresolved V genes cover under half, and the rest lacks a known reason. The sample includes some 450,000 clones, with 70% to 90% observed a single time. Of the sample, around 0.92% is held by the ten largest clones. The sequenced material came from peripheral blood. Receptors originate from a man aged 18 to 29 with COVID-19, enrolled during active disease.

V usage is TRBV9 and J usage is TRBJ2-1; 10 positions match TRBD2. CDR1 is SGDLS and CDR2 is YYNGEE in the germline V gene. The CDR3 covers 15 residues. J was trimmed by 2 bases and V by 5 bases; bases with no gene match: 4. CDR3 DNA sequence: TGTGCCAGCAGTGTAACTAGCGGGACCTACAATGAGCAGTTCTTC. This gives the protein CASSVTSGTYNEQFF.

As DNA, the CDR3 is TGTGCCAGCAGCTCCTGGACAGGGGAGGGCACAGATACGCAGTATTTT. It encodes CASSSWTGEGTDTQYF. The chain uses TRBV9 and TRBJ2-3; 9 bases map to TRBD1. V lost 4 bases, J lost 1 base, and 7 bases stayed unmatched. Per the germline V gene, CDR1 is SGDLS and CDR2 is YYNGEE. The length of the CDR3 is 16 residues.

The genes are TRBV7-2 and TRBJ2-1; 12 bases fit TRBD2. The trim removed 5 bases at V and 9 bases at J, leaving 11 bases unmatched. CDR3 length equals 16 residues. CDR1 SGHTA and CDR2 FQGNSA come from the germline V gene. The CDR3 nucleotides are TGTGCCAGCAGCACGGGACTAGCGGGCCTCCAGGGTGAGCAGTTCTTC. Translation gives CASSTGLAGLQGEQFF.

This rearrangement joins TRBV3-1 (or the pseudogene TRBV3-2) to TRBJ1-4; no definite D call. This CDR3 region has 13 residues. The germline gives CDR1 LGHDT, CDR2 YNNKEL (reference sequence). Trimming pared 0 bases from V and 8 bases from J, leaving 7 bases between. The CDR3 DNA sequence: TGTGCCAGCAGCCAAGAAACGGGGGAAAAACTGTTTTTT. Its translation: CASSQETGEKLFF.

J is TRBJ2-2 and V is TRBV5-5; 9 bases match TRBD2. This CDR3 has 16 residues. The germline CDR1 and CDR2 sequences are SGHKS and YYEKEE (reference sequence). The J segment lost 5 bases and the V segment lost 3 bases, leaving 8 bases of the junction unmatched. The CDR3 DNA sequence: TGTGCCAGCAGCTGGGTAGCGGGAGTGGTTACCGGGGAGCTGTTTTTT. Translation: CASSWVAGVVTGELFF.

This sequence joins TRBV5-5 and TRBJ1-5, with D possibly matching TRBD1 (5 bases). Per the germline V gene, CDR1 is SGHKS and CDR2 is YYEKEE (reference sequence). CDR3 length: 13 amino acids. Trimming took off 0 bases at V and 5 bases at J, with 6 bases between the two ends. The DNA of the CDR3 is TGTGCCAGCAGCTTGGGGGGCGATCAGCCCCAGCATTTT. This codes for CASSLGGDQPQHF.

V gene TRBV28 combines with J gene TRBJ1-4, with D hard to call. The CDR3 spans 12 residues. Trimming cost V 4 bases and J 8 bases, with 8 bases left between them. Germline CDR1 MDHEN, CDR2 SYDVKM. The CDR3 nucleotides read TGTGCCAGCAGTTGGGGAGGAGAAAAACTGTTTTTT. This encodes CASSWGGEKLFF.

The chain employs TRBV10-1 and TRBJ1-3; D unclear. The CDR3 extends over 17 amino acids. Germline V gene data show CDR1 as WNHNN and CDR2 as SYGVQD (reference sequence). Trimming removed 7 bases at V and 0 bases at J, with 19 bases between. CDR3 in amino acids: CASTTLFDTHSGNTIYF. In DNA form, the CDR3 reads TGCGCCAGCACCACCCTCTTTGACACACACTCTGGAAACACCATATATTTT.

The table lists this clone with a count of one. This sequence joins TRBV5-4 and TRBJ2-2; 9 bases line up with TRBD2. Losses at the gene ends were 1 base for V and 4 bases for J; bases not matched to a gene: 8. Germline CDR1 is SGHNT and CDR2 is YYREEE (reference sequence). The CDR3 is 17 residues long. The CDR3 nucleotides are TGTGCCAGCAGCTTGTTAAAACTAGCGGGCGGCACCGGGGAGCTGTTTTTT. This gives the protein CASSLLKLAGGTGELFF.

The chain uses TRBV5-4 and TRBJ1-1; weak D call: TRBD1 (5 bases). CDR1 and CDR2 (germline): SGHNT, YYREEE (reference sequence). The CDR3 contains 17 residues. Trimming removed 5 bases from V and 7 bases from J, with 27 bases in between. The CDR3 region has the DNA TGTGCCAGCAGTCTGGAAGCAGGGCCCTTATTGAGCTATGAAGCTTTCTTT. Translating gives CASSLEAGPLLSYEAFF.

This sequence joins TRBV5-1 and TRBJ2-3, with D perhaps matching TRBD2 (6 bases). The CDR3 runs to 13 residues. V was trimmed by 10 bases and J by 6 bases, leaving 18 bases between them. Germline V lookup: CDR1 SGHRS, CDR2 YFSETQ. Here the CDR3 DNA reads TGCGCCCGCCGGGACTGGAATTTGGATACGCAGTATTTT. This translates into CARRDWNLDTQYF.

The chain is built from TRBV2 and TRBJ2-7, with D perhaps matching TRBD1 (6 bases). Looked up from germline, CDR1 is SNHLY and CDR2 is FYNNEI. V lost 4 bases and J lost 1, with 8 bases in between. This CDR3 spans 13 amino acids. The CDR3 loop is CASSAGHSYEQYF. The CDR3 DNA reads TGTGCCAGCAGTGCGGGACATTCCTACGAGCAGTACTTC.

This clone was seen only once. The V and J genes are TRBV14 and TRBJ2-1, with 9 bases fitting TRBD1. The CDR3 extends over 16 amino acids. The germline V gene encodes CDR1 SGHDN and CDR2 FVKESK. The V segment lost 4 bases and the J segment 7 bases; nucleotides outside the gene matches: 11. The CDR3 region is CASSREQGAFGNEQFF. In DNA, the CDR3 is TGTGCCAGCAGCCGGGAACAGGGGGCTTTTGGGAATGAGCAGTTCTTC.

This chain uses TRBV6-5 with TRBJ2-5; no definite D call. This CDR3 has 14 residues. Germline lookup yields CDR1 MNHEY and CDR2 SVGAGI. V gave up 6 bases and J gave up 4 bases, with 15 bases separating them. The CDR3 region has the DNA TGTGCCAGCAGCCTGACAATCACCACAGAGACCCAGTACTTC. It specifies CASSLTITTETQYF.

The table lists this clone with a few counts. The chain recombines TRBV18 with TRBJ1-2, with a weak D call TRBD1 (6 bases). This CDR3 region has 13 residues. Trimming stripped 5 bases from V and 7 bases from J, with 14 bases between. Germline V CDR1 and CDR2: KGHSH, LQKENI. The CDR3 DNA follows: TGTGCCAGCTCATCCGACAGGTTTAGTGGCTACACCTTC. Protein sequence: CASSSDRFSGYTF.

The chain has TRBV5-6 and TRBJ1-6; 7 bases line up with TRBD1. J was trimmed by 8 bases and V by 1 base; bases with no gene match: 6. The CDR3 is 15 amino acids. The V gene's germline CDR1 is SGHDT and CDR2 YYEEEE. The CDR3 DNA reads TGTGCCAGCAGCTTGCGCAGGGGGGAGGATTCACCCCTCCACTTT. It translates to CASSLRRGEDSPLHF.

The chain couples TRBV5-4 to TRBJ2-5; D gene ambiguous. The germline CDR1 and CDR2 sequences are SGHNT and YYREEE (reference sequence). Trimming cost V 0 bases and J 7 bases, with 13 bases left between them. The CDR3 is 14 amino acids. CDR3 sequence reads: CASSLDYSPGTQYF. CDR3 sequence (DNA): TGTGCCAGCAGCTTGGATTACTCACCCGGGACCCAGTACTTC.

This clone was observed once. The chain employs TRBV6-5 and TRBJ1-1; a possible D gene is TRBD1 (6 bases). The CDR3 is made up of 14 amino acids. Germline CDR1 and CDR2: MNHEY and SVGAGI. V lost 7 bases and J 5 bases, leaving 17 bases between the germline ends. For the CDR3, the DNA is TGTGCCAGCATCCAGACAGGAGGAAGGACTGAAGCTTTCTTT. Its translation is CASIQTGGRTEAFF.

The chain uses TRBV20-1 and TRBJ1-1; D might be TRBD1 (5 bases). Germline lookup yields CDR1 DFQATT and CDR2 SNEGSKA (reference sequence). The CDR3 consists of 13 residues. The germline V and J ends were trimmed by 3 bases and 2 bases, with 10 bases remaining between them. CDR3 nucleotide sequence: TGCAGTGCTAGTAGGGGATCTAACACTGAAGCTTTCTTT. Translation gives CSASRGSNTEAFF.

The chain uses TRBV29-1 and TRBJ2-5; TRBD1 is a possible D gene (9 bases). V gave up 3 bases and J gave up 4 bases, with 15 bases separating them. This CDR3 region has 14 residues. Germline CDR1 reads SQVTM; CDR2 reads ANQGSEA. As DNA, the CDR3 is TGCAGCGTTGATTTAGCGGGACAGGGAGAGACCCAGTACTTC. The encoded protein is CSVDLAGQGETQYF.

This chain links TRBV7-9 with TRBJ2-7; D is possibly TRBD2 (5 bases). V gave up 4 bases and J gave up 0 bases, with 13 bases separating them. This CDR3 contains 15 residues. Germline CDR1 is SEHNR and CDR2 is FQNEAQ (reference sequence). CDR3 DNA sequence: TGTGCCAGCAGCTCGAGGGAGTCGCCCTCCTACGAGCAGTACTTC. Protein product: CASSSRESPSYEQYF. The whole variable domain, filled in from reference TRBV7-9 and TRBJ2-7, reads DTGVSQNPRHKITKRGQNVTFRCDPISEHNRLYWYRQTLGQGPEFLTYFQNEAQLEKSRLLSDRFSAERPKGSFSTLEIQRTEQGDSAMYLCASSSRESPSYEQYFGPGTRLTVT.

The chain recombines TRBV2 with TRBJ1-1, with D unresolved. This CDR3 has 13 residues. Between the trimmed V and J ends, which lost 11 bases and 1 base, there was a span of 14 bases. Germline assignment: CDR1 SNHLY and CDR2 FYNNEI. CDR3 residues: CAGERLENTEAFF. The CDR3 nucleotides are TGTGCCGGTGAAAGACTGGAGAACACTGAAGCTTTCTTT.

The chain is built from TRBV27 and TRBJ2-7, with a possible D match to TRBD2 (6 bases). The CDR3 spans 14 residues. The V end lost 3 bases, the J end lost 2 bases, and 11 bases lay between the germline ends. Germline lookup yields CDR1 MNHEY and CDR2 SMNVEV (reference sequence). The CDR3 loop reads CASSFGGSTYEQYF. CDR3 in DNA: TGTGCCAGCAGTTTTGGGGGGAGTACCTACGAGCAGTACTTC.

CDR3 DNA: TGTGCCAGCACCGAGCGGGGGGGACAAGAGACCCAGTACTTC. This codes for CASTERGGQETQYF. The chain couples TRBV3-1 (or the pseudogene TRBV3-2) to TRBJ2-5; 10 nucleotides line up with TRBD2. CDR3 size: 14 residues. Per the germline V gene, CDR1 is LGHDT and CDR2 is YNNKEL (reference sequence). With V trimmed by 7 bases and J by 2 bases, 4 bases remained unmatched.

This rearrangement joins TRBV2 to TRBJ2-5, with D uncertain. The CDR3 contains 16 residues. Looked up from germline, CDR1 is SNHLY and CDR2 is FYNNEI. V was trimmed by 6 bases and J by 2 bases, leaving 19 bases between them. The CDR3: CASSVRLYGTQETQYF. The CDR3 bases are TGTGCCAGCAGCGTAAGACTGTACGGAACACAAGAGACCCAGTACTTC. The full variable domain, completed using reference TRBV2 and TRBJ2-5, is EPEVTQTPSHQVTQMGQEVILRCVPISNHLYFYWYRQILGQKVEFLVSFYNNEISEKSEIFDDQFSVERPDGSNFTLKIRSTKLEDSAMYFCASSVRLYGTQETQYFGPGTRLLVL.

This chain links TRBV6-2 or TRBV6-3 with TRBJ1-2; D gene uncertain. Germline-derived CDR1 and CDR2 are MNHEY and SVGEGT. Trimming cost V 5 bases and J 10 bases, with 11 bases left between them. This CDR3 spans 11 amino acids. The DNA for the CDR3 is TGTGCCAGCAGTCGGCAGGCCCTCTACACCTTC. Translation gives CASSRQALYTF.

This clone was observed a single time. This sequence joins TRBV2 and TRBJ2-7; D perhaps matches TRBD1 (6 bases). The CDR3 consists of 12 residues. Germline assignment: CDR1 SNHLY and CDR2 FYNNEI. V shed 6 bases and J shed 6 bases, with 12 bases lying between them. CDR3 amino acids: CASSFRGPEQYF. Written as DNA, the CDR3 is TGTGCCAGCAGCTTCAGGGGTCCCGAGCAGTACTTC.

This clone showed up just a few times. The chain links TRBV7-2 to TRBJ1-5; D ambiguous. V was shortened by 7 bases and J by 1 base, with 14 bases between the two germline ends. Per germline, CDR1 SGHTA and CDR2 FQGNSA. The CDR3 is 15 residues long. CDR3 coding DNA: TGTGCCAGCACCAATGGGCAGACGAGCAATCAGCCCCAGCATTTT. The encoded protein is CASTNGQTSNQPQHF.

There are a few counts of this clone. This chain links TRBV19 with TRBJ2-2; 8 bases are shared with TRBD2. This CDR3 spans 16 amino acids. Germline trimming cut 5 bases from V and 4 bases from J; bases unmatched to any gene: 9. Germline-derived CDR1 and CDR2 are LNHDA and SQIVND (reference sequence). The CDR3 DNA is TGTGCCAGTAGTCCCCGGGGGGGGGCGGGCACCGGGGAGCTGTTTTTT. Encoded protein: CASSPRGGAGTGELFF.

The chain joins TRBV5-1 to TRBJ1-3, with D tentatively TRBD1 (5 bases). The CDR3 runs 15 residues. Germline CDR1 is SGHRS and CDR2 is YFSETQ. Between the trimmed V and J ends, which lost 6 bases and 3 bases, there was a span of 16 bases. CDR3 in DNA: TGCGCCAGCACAGGGTATGAGAATGGTGGAAACACCATATATTTT. It yields the protein CASTGYENGGNTIYF.